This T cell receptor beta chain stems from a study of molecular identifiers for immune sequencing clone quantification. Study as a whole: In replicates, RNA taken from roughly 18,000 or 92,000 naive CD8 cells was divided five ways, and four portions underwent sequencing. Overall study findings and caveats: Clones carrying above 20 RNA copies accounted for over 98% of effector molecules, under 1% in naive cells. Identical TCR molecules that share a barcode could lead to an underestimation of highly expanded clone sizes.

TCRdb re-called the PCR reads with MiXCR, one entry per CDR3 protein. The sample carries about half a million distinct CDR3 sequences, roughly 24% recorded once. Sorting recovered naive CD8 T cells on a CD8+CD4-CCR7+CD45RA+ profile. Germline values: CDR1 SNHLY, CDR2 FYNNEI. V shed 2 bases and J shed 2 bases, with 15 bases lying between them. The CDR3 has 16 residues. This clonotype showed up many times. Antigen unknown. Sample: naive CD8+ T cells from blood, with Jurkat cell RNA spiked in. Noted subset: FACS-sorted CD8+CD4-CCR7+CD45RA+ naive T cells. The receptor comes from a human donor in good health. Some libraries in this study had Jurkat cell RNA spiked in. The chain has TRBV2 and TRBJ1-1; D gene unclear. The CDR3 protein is CASSEPQLGVNTEAFF. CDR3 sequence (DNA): TGTGCCAGCAGTGAACCGCAATTAGGAGTTAACACTGAAGCTTTCTTT.